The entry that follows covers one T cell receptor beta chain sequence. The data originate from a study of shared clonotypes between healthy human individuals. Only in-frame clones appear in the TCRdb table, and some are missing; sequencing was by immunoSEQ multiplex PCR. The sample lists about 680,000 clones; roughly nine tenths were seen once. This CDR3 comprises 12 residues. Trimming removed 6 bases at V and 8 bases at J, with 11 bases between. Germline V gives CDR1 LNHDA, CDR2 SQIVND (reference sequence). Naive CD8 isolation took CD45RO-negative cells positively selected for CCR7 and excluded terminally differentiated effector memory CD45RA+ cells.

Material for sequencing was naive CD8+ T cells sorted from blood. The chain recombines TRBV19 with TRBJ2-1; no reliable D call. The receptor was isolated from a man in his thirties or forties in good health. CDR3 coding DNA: TGTGCCAGTAGCAATGCGTTTGATGAGCAGTTCTTC. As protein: CASSNAFDEQFF.